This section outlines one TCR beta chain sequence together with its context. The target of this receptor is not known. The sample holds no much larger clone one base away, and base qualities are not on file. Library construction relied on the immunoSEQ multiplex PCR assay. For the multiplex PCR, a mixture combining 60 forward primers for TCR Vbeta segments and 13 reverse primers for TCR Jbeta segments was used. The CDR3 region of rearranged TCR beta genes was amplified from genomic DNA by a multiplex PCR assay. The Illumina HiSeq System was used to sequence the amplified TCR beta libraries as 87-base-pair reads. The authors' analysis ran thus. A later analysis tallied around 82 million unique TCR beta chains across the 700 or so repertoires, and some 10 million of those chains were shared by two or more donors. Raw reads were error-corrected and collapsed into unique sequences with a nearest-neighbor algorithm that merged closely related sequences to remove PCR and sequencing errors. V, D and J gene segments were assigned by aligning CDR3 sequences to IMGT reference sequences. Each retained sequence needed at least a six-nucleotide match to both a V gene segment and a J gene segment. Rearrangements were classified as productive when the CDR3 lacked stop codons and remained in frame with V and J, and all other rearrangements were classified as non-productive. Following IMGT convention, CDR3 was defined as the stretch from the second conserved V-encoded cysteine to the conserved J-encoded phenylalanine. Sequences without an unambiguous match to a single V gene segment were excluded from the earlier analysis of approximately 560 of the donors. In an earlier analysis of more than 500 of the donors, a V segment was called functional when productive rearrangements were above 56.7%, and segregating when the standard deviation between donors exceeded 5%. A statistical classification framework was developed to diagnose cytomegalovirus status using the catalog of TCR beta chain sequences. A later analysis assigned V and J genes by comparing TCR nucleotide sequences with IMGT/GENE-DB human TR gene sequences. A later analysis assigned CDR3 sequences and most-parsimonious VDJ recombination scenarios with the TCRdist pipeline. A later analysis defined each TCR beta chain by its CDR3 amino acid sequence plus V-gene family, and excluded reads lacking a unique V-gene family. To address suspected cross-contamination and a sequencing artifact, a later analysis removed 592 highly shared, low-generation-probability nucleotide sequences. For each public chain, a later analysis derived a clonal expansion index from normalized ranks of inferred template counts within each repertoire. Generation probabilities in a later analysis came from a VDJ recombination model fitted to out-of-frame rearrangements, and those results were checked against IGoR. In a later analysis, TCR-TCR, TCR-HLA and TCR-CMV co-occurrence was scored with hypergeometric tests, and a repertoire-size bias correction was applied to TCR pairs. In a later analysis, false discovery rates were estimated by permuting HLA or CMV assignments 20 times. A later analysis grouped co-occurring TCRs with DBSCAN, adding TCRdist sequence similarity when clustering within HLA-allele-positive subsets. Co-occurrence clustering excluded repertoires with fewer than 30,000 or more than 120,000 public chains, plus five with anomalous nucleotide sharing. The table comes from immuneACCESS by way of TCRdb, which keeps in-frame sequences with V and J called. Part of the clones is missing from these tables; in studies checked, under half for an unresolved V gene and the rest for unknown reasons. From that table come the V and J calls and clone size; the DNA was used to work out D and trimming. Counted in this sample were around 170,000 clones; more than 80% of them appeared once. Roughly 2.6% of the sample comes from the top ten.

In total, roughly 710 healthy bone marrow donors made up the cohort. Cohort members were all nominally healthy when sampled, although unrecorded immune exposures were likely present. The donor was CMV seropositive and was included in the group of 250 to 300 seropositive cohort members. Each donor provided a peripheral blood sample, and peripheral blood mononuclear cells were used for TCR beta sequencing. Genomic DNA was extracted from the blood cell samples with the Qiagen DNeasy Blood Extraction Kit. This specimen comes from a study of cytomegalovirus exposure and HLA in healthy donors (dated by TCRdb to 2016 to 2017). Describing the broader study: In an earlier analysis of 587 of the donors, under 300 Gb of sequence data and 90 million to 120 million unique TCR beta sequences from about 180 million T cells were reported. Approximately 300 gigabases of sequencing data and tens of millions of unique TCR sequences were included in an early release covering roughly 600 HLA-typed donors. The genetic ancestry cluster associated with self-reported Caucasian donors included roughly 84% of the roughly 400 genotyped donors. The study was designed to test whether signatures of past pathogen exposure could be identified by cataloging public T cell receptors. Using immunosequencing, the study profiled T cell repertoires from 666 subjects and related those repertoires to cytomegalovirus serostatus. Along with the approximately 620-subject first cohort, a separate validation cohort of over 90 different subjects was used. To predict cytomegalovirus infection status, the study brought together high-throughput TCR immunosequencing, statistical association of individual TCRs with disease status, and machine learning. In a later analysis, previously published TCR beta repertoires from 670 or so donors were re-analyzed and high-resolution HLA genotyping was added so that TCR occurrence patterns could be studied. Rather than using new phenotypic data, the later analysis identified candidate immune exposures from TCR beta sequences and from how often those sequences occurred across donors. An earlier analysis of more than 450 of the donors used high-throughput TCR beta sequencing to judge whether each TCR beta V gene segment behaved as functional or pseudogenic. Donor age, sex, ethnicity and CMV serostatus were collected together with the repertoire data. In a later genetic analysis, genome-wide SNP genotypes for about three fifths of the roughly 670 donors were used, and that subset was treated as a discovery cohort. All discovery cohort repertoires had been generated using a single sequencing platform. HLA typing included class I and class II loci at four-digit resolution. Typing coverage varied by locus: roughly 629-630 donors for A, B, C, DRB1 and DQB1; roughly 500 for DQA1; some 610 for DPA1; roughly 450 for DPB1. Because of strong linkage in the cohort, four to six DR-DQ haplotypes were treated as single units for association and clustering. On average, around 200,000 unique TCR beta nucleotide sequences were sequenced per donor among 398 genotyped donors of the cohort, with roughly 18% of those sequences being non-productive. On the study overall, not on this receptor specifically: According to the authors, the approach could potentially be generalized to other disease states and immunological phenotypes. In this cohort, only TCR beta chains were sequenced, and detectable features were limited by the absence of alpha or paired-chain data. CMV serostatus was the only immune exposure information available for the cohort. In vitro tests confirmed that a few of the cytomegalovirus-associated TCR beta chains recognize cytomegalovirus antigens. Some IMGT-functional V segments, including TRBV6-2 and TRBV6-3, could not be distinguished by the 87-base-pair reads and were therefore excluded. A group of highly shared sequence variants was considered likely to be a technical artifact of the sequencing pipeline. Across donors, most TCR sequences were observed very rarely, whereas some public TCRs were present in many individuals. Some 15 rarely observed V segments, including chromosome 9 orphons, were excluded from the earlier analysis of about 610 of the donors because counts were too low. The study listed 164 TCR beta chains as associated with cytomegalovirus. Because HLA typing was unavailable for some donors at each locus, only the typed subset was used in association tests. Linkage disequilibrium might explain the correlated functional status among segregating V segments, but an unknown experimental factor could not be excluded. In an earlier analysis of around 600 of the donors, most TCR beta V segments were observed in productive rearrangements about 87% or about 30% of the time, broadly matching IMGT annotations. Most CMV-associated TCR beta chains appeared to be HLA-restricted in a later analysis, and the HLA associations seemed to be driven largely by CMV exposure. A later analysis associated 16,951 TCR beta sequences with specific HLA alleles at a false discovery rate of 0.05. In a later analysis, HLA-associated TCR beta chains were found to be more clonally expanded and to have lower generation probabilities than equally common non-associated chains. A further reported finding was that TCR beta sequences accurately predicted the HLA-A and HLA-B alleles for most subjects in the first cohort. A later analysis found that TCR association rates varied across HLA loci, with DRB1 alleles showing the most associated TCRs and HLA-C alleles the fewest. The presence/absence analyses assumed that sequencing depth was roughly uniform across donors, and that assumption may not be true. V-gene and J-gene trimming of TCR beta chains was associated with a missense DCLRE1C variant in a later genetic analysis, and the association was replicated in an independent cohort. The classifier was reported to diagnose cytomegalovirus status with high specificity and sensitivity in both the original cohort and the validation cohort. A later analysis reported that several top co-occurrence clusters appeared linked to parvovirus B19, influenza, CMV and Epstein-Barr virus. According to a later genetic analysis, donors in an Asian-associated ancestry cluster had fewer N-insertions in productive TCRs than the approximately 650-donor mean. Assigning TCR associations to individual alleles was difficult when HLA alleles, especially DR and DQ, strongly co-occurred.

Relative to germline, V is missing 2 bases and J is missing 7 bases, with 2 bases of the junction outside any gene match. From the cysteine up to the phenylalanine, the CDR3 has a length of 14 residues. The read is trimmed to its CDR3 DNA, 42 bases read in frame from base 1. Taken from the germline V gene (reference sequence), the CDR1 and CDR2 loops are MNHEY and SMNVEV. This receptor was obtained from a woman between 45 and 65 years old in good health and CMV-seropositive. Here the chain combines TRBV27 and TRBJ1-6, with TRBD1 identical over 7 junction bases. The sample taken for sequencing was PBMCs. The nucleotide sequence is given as TGTGCCAGCAGTTTAGGGACAGTGAATTCACCCCTCCACTTT. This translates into CASSLGTVNSPLHF.